The 30 T cell receptor beta chains in this list originate from one sample, sequenced in a study of beta chain features in type 1 diabetes (dated by TCRdb to 2017 to 2018). General findings and caveats noted by the study authors: In all four CD4+ subsets, TCRB CDR3 length was moderately but significantly shorter in type 1 diabetes patients.

Their antigen targets remain unknown. The library was prepared using the immunoSEQ multiplex PCR assay. The entire amount of isolated RNA was reverse transcribed using the High Capacity cDNA Reverse Transcription Kit, so the sequenced TCRB transcripts were expressed ones. In its TCRdb copy, this immuneACCESS table keeps in-frame sequences only and misses some clones. Where compared with another copy, unresolved V genes explain less than half of these, and the others have no known cause. Recorded for this sample are over 150,000 clones; approximately 8% of them occurred a single time. The top ten clonotypes cover 0.5% of the sample. Sequencing was performed on central memory CD4+ T cells from blood. Every receptor here comes from a man aged 18-30 years with type 1 diabetes.

The V call is TRBV5-4, the J call TRBJ2-2; a possible D gene is TRBD1 (6 bases). The V gene's germline CDR1 is SGHNT and CDR2 YYREEE (reference sequence). This CDR3 has 16 residues. The V end was cut by 1 base, the J end by 5 bases, with 15 bases between. The DNA for the CDR3 is TGTGCCAGCAGCTTGAGATTGGGACAAGGGACCGGGGAGCTGTTTTTT. Translating gives CASSLRLGQGTGELFF.

J is TRBJ1-2 and V is TRBV4-1; D uncertain. V lost 0 bases and J 4 bases, leaving 12 bases between the germline ends. Per the germline V gene, CDR1 is MGHRA and CDR2 is YSYEKL. The CDR3 length is 15 residues. The CDR3: CASSQEYTSTYGYTF. In DNA, the CDR3 is TGCGCCAGCAGCCAAGAGTACACCTCCACCTATGGCTACACCTTC.

The rearrangement uses TRBV6-1 and TRBJ1-1, with D perhaps TRBD1 (5 bases). Trimming removed 2 bases from V and 2 bases from J, with 6 bases in between. CDR1 is MNHNS and CDR2 is SASEGT in the germline V gene. This CDR3 region has 13 residues. The CDR3 sequence: CASSEQGNTEAFF. In DNA form, the CDR3 reads TGTGCCAGCAGTGAACAGGGCAACACTGAAGCTTTCTTT.

The sample holds a few counts of this clone. This chain links TRBV7-2 with TRBJ2-2; the match to TRBD2 covers 10 bases. V shed 5 bases and J 6 bases; nucleotides not matched to a gene: 3. This CDR3 contains 14 residues. Germline CDR1 is SGHTA and CDR2 is FQGNSA. Here the CDR3 DNA reads TGTGCCAGCAGCCATGGACTAGCGGCCGGGGAGCTGTTTTTT. Translation gives CASSHGLAAGELFF.

This clone showed up many times. This chain uses TRBV29-1 with TRBJ2-3; 11 bases are a match to TRBD2. V dropped 3 bases and J dropped 4; count of bases not matched to a gene: 9. Germline CDR1 and CDR2: SQVTM and ANQGSEA. The CDR3 totals 16 residues. The CDR3 protein is CSVESLAGGKADTQYF. The DNA for the CDR3 is TGCAGCGTTGAGTCCTTAGCGGGGGGGAAGGCAGATACGCAGTATTTT.

This clone was counted only a few times. V and J are TRBV20-1 and TRBJ2-3; D uncertain. The CDR3 runs to 9 residues. The V gene's germline CDR1 is DFQATT and CDR2 SNEGSKA (reference sequence). V lost 6 bases and J lost 5, with 3 bases in between. CDR3 loop: CSAQDTQYF. The DNA of the CDR3 is TGCAGTGCCCAAGATACGCAGTATTTT.

The chain joins TRBV2 to TRBJ1-6; 10 bases match TRBD1. This CDR3 comprises 14 residues. V was clipped by 6 bases and J by 9 bases; unmatched bases: 5. Germline-derived CDR1 and CDR2 are SNHLY and FYNNEI. CDR3: CASRSGTGASPLHF. CDR3 DNA sequence: TGTGCCAGCAGATCCGGGACAGGGGCTTCACCCCTCCACTTT.

This clone was seen only a few times. The chain has TRBV2 and TRBJ2-7; a weak D match, TRBD1 (6 bases). The V gene's germline CDR1 is SNHLY and CDR2 FYNNEI. This CDR3 region has 11 residues. V dropped 6 bases and J dropped 7 bases, with 10 bases sitting between them. The CDR3 DNA follows: TGTGCCAGCAGGTCCACAGGGGAGCAGTACTTC. This encodes CASRSTGEQYF.

This chain uses TRBV10-3 with TRBJ2-1, with 7 positions matching TRBD1. Germline V CDR1 and CDR2: ENHRY, SYGVKD. The CDR3 has 13 residues. V gave up 6 bases and J gave up 6 bases; unmatched junction bases: 5. CDR3 amino acids: CAIRGTEINEQFF. In nucleotides, the CDR3 is TGTGCCATCAGAGGGACAGAGATCAATGAGCAGTTCTTC.

The J gene is TRBJ1-1, the V gene TRBV7-2; D is possibly TRBD1 (5 bases). Germline values: CDR1 SGHTA, CDR2 FQGNSA. Trimming left V 1 base short and J 5 bases short, with 17 bases between. The CDR3 totals 16 residues. CDR3 protein: CASSLGRGSGWTEAFF. Written as DNA, the CDR3 is TGTGCCAGCAGCTTAGGCCGGGGCAGCGGGTGGACTGAAGCTTTCTTT.

The V gene is TRBV7-9, the J gene TRBJ2-2; 7 bases are a match to TRBD1. This CDR3 spans 18 amino acids. The J segment lost 0 bases and the V segment lost 4 bases, leaving 11 bases of the junction unmatched. Looked up from germline, CDR1 is SEHNR and CDR2 is FQNEAQ (reference sequence). The CDR3 is CASSSPFNRGANTGELFF. The CDR3, as DNA: TGTGCCAGCAGCTCCCCCTTTAACAGGGGCGCGAACACCGGGGAGCTGTTTTTT.

On this clone: This may be a read error: a much more frequent sequence differs by one nucleotide. The chain is built from TRBV6-5 and TRBJ2-3; 8 nucleotides match TRBD1. Germline V lookup: CDR1 MNHEY, CDR2 SVGAGI. This CDR3 is built from 14 residues. V shed 10 bases and J 1 base; nucleotides not matched to a gene: 7. The CDR3 DNA follows: TGTGCCATCACCCCGGGACAGGGCACAGATACGCAGTATTTT. It specifies CAITPGQGTDTQYF.

The V call is TRBV10-1, the J call TRBJ2-4, with D tentatively TRBD2 (5 bases). Germline V gives CDR1 WNHNN, CDR2 SYGVQD (reference sequence). Trimming took 0 bases from V and 5 from J, leaving 11 bases between them. This CDR3 has 15 residues. CDR3 sequence (DNA): TGCGCCAGCAGTGAGTCCCGGGGTCCCGAAAACATTCAGTACTTC. Amino acids: CASSESRGPENIQYF.

The V and J genes are TRBV18 and TRBJ2-1, with a tentative D call TRBD1 (6 bases). Trimming left V 3 bases short and J 7 bases short, with 16 bases between. Per germline, CDR1 KGHSH and CDR2 LQKENI. This CDR3 has 15 amino acids. The CDR3 protein is CASSPGQIDSNEQFF. Here the CDR3 DNA reads TGTGCCAGCTCACCCGGACAGATAGATTCGAATGAGCAGTTCTTC.

J is TRBJ2-7 and V is TRBV4-1, with 7 positions matching TRBD1. CDR1 and CDR2 from the germline V gene are MGHRA and YSYEKL. V was clipped by 0 bases and J by 6 bases; unmatched bases: 8. This CDR3 is built from 15 residues. CDR3 bases: TGCGCCAGCAGCCAAGAGCGGACAGGCGTTGTCGAGCAGTACTTC. Protein sequence: CASSQERTGVVEQYF.

V is TRBV28 and J is TRBJ2-1, with D possibly being TRBD2 (5 bases). Per the germline V gene, CDR1 is MDHEN and CDR2 is SYDVKM. The germline V and J ends were trimmed by 6 bases and 9 bases, with 18 bases remaining between them. The CDR3 is 14 residues long. The DNA for the CDR3 is TGTGCCAGCAGGACCGGACCCTCGGCGGGTGAGCAGTTCTTC. Its translation is CASRTGPSAGEQFF.

This clone was counted only a few times. This chain uses TRBV28 with TRBJ1-2; 9 bases line up with TRBD1. This CDR3 has 15 amino acids. The germline CDR1 and CDR2 sequences are MDHEN and SYDVKM. The V segment lost 6 bases and the J segment 4 bases; nucleotides outside the gene matches: 9. The CDR3: CASSEPTGGSYGYTF. In DNA form, the CDR3 reads TGTGCCAGCAGCGAACCCACAGGGGGCAGCTATGGCTACACCTTC.

The sample holds a few counts of this clone. The sample has other DNA sequences that encode this CDR3 too. The chain couples TRBV2 to TRBJ2-2, with 8 positions matching TRBD2. Losses at the gene ends were 4 bases for V and 2 bases for J; bases not matched to a gene: 6. Germline loops: CDR1 SNHLY, CDR2 FYNNEI. The CDR3 runs to 16 residues. The CDR3 bases are TGTGCCAGCAGTGTTCGGGGGGGCCTCAACACCGGGGAGCTGTTTTTT. Amino acids: CASSVRGGLNTGELFF.

The chain carries TRBV5-1 and TRBJ2-3; a possible D gene is TRBD2 (5 bases). Deletions cut 3 bases from V and 5 bases from J, with 16 bases between. Germline lookup yields CDR1 SGHRS and CDR2 YFSETQ. The CDR3 is 15 residues long. The CDR3, as DNA: TGCGCCAGCAGCTCCGGATTAGGTGCGGGAGATACGCAGTATTTT. As protein: CASSSGLGAGDTQYF.

The chain uses TRBV4-3 and TRBJ1-4, with D maybe TRBD1 (5 bases). V shed 0 bases and J shed 4 bases, with 18 bases lying between them. Germline values: CDR1 LGHNA, CDR2 YSLEER. The CDR3 runs to 18 residues. CDR3 DNA: TGCGCCAGCAGCCAAGATGGGGGAGGGAGATTCTTTAATGAAAAACTGTTTTTT. This encodes CASSQDGGGRFFNEKLFF.

The chain joins TRBV5-4 to TRBJ2-1, with D possibly being TRBD2 (5 bases). The CDR3 covers 18 residues. Germline assignment: CDR1 SGHNT and CDR2 YYREEE (reference sequence). With 5 bases removed from V and 1 base from J, the gap between germline ends came to 22 bases. The CDR3 sequence is CASRASLIGVRSYNEQFF. In DNA form, the CDR3 reads TGTGCCAGCAGGGCCAGCTTGATCGGGGTAAGGTCCTACAATGAGCAGTTCTTC. The complete variable domain, with remaining parts taken from reference TRBV5-4 and TRBJ2-1, reads ETGVTQSPTHLIKTRGQQVTLRCSSQSGHNTVSWYQQALGQGPQFIFQYYREEENGRGNFPPRFSGLQFPNYSSELNVNALELDDSALYLCASRASLIGVRSYNEQFFGPGTRLTVL.

The chain couples TRBV4-3 to TRBJ2-7; 9 positions agree with TRBD1. V lost 0 bases, J lost 4 bases, and 1 base stayed unmatched. This CDR3 comprises 14 residues. The germline CDR1 and CDR2 sequences are LGHNA and YSLEER. The CDR3 loop reads CASSQEQGAYEQYF. The CDR3 DNA reads TGCGCCAGCAGCCAAGAACAGGGGGCGTACGAGCAGTACTTC.

This clone occurred a few times. The chain joins TRBV7-2 to TRBJ2-4, with a weak D call TRBD1 (5 bases). In germline, CDR1 is SGHTA, CDR2 FQGNSA. The V end lost 4 bases, the J end lost 4 bases, and 11 bases lay between the germline ends. The CDR3 spans 14 residues. CDR3 DNA: TGTGCCAGCAGCTCTGACAGTTTAAAAAACATTCAGTACTTC. Translating gives CASSSDSLKNIQYF.

This clone has only a few counts. The chain carries TRBV14 and TRBJ2-1, with D possibly TRBD2 on 6 matching bases. Germline V gene lookup returns CDR1 SGHDN and CDR2 FVKESK. The V end was cut by 6 bases, the J end by 7 bases, with 22 bases between. The CDR3 totals 16 residues. CDR3 in amino acids: CASSSLAFDYRNEQFF. In nucleotides, the CDR3 is TGTGCCAGCAGTTCACTAGCATTTGACTATCGGAATGAGCAGTTCTTC.

CDR3 DNA: TGTGCCAGTAGTCCCGGACAGGGGGCAGTTTATTTAAAGTTCTTC. Residues: CASSPGQGAVYLKFF. V gene TRBV19 combines with J gene TRBJ2-1; 11 positions agree with TRBD1. Germline CDR1 and CDR2: LNHDA and SQIVND (reference sequence). The CDR3 contains 15 residues. With V trimmed by 5 bases and J by 14 bases, 14 bases remained unmatched.

V gene TRBV19 combines with J gene TRBJ2-1; maybe TRBD1 (6 bases). V lost 6 bases and J lost 8, with 14 bases in between. The germline CDR1 and CDR2 sequences are LNHDA and SQIVND (reference sequence). This CDR3 is built from 13 residues. As DNA, the CDR3 is TGTGCCAGTAGGGTCAGGGGTAGGGATGAGCAGTTCTTC. This gives the protein CASRVRGRDEQFF.

The J gene is TRBJ2-1, the V gene TRBV5-1, with 7 nucleotides matching TRBD2. Germline assignment: CDR1 SGHRS and CDR2 YFSETQ. CDR3 length: 15 amino acids. The V segment lost 4 bases and the J segment 6 bases; nucleotides outside the gene matches: 10. DNA for the CDR3: TGCGCCAGCAGCCCTGGCGATAGCGGGTTCAATGAGCAGTTCTTC. Its protein product is CASSPGDSGFNEQFF.

This clone was seen only a few times. The V and J genes are TRBV6-6 and TRBJ1-2, with a possible D match to TRBD1 (6 bases). The CDR3 contains 15 residues. The germline CDR1 and CDR2 sequences are MNHNY and SVGAGI (reference sequence). Between the trimmed V and J ends, which lost 5 bases and 4 bases, there was a span of 17 bases. CDR3 coding DNA: TGTGCCAGCAGTAAACCCTCAGGGGTAGGCTATGGCTACACCTTC. This encodes CASSKPSGVGYGYTF.

The V gene is TRBV6-5, the J gene TRBJ1-2; D unresolved. The CDR3 covers 14 residues. Deletions cut 3 bases from V and 3 bases from J, with 11 bases between. CDR1 is MNHEY, CDR2 SVGAGI, per germline. CDR3 coding DNA: TGTGCCAGCAGTTATAAGAGAACCTACTATGGCTACACCTTC. Translation: CASSYKRTYYGYTF.

The V call is TRBV7-2, the J call TRBJ2-3, with TRBD1 identical over 7 bases. Germline assignment: CDR1 SGHTA and CDR2 FQGNSA. CDR3 length equals 15 residues. The junction had 9 bases not matched to a gene; V was cut back by 5 bases and J by 4 bases. CDR3 in DNA: TGTGCCAGCAGCCTAAGGGGGCCTTACGCAGATACGCAGTATTTT. The encoded protein is CASSLRGPYADTQYF. The variable domain in full, completed from reference TRBV7-2 and TRBJ2-3, reads GAGVSQSPSNKVTEKGKDVELRCDPISGHTALYWYRQSLGQGLEFLIYFQGNSAPDKSGLPSDRFSAERTGGSVSTLTIQRTQQEDSAVYLCASSLRGPYADTQYFGPGTRLTVL.